The 11 T cell receptor beta chains below come from one sample, sequenced in a study of blood T cell repertoires in COVID-19. Sequenced by immunoSEQ multiplex PCR; TCRdb stores in-frame clones only, minus some. The sample has hundreds of thousands of clones, roughly 89% seen once. Specimen: PBMCs or T cells enriched from blood (not recorded which). These receptor sequences come from a woman aged 25 to 39 who had recovered from COVID-19.

V is TRBV6-2 or TRBV6-3 and J is TRBJ1-5; TRBD1 might be the D (6 bases). The V gene lost 5 bases and the J gene lost 6 bases, with 17 bases spanning the gap. The CDR3 runs 15 residues. From germline, CDR1 is MNHEY and CDR2 SVGEGT. CDR3 in amino acids: CASSIGGGIRQPQHF. DNA for the CDR3: TGTGCCAGCAGTATAGGGGGGGGGATTCGTCAGCCCCAGCATTTT.

The chain carries TRBV4-2 and TRBJ1-3, with 7 bases identical to TRBD1. Germline CDR1 and CDR2: LGHNA and YNFKEQ. The V and J ends lost 2 bases and 4 bases, in that order; junction bases with no gene match: 5. This CDR3 spans 15 amino acids. CDR3 sequence (DNA): TGTGCCAGCAGCCAATCCGGGACAGCCGGAAACACCATATATTTT. Its protein is CASSQSGTAGNTIYF.

The chain has TRBV4-3 and TRBJ2-1; 8 bases line up with TRBD2. J gave up 2 bases and V 0 bases, and 9 bases lay outside the gene matches. Germline V gene lookup returns CDR1 LGHNA and CDR2 YSLEER. The CDR3 runs to 18 residues. CDR3 nucleotides: TGCGCCAGCAGCCAAGAGTCTATGTCACTAGCGGCCTACAATGAGCAGTTCTTC. It is translated as CASSQESMSLAAYNEQFF.

V is TRBV5-4 and J is TRBJ2-1; TRBD2 might be the D (6 bases). The length of the CDR3 is 15 residues. With 2 bases removed from V and 8 bases from J, the gap between germline ends came to 17 bases. The germline gives CDR1 SGHNT, CDR2 YYREEE (reference sequence). CDR3 sequence: CASSFPASVGDEQFF. The CDR3 nucleotides read TGTGCCAGCAGCTTTCCCGCTAGCGTTGGCGATGAGCAGTTCTTC.

This chain joins TRBV5-6 and TRBJ1-4; the D is unclear. Germline CDR1 and CDR2: SGHDT and YYEEEE. Trimming shortened V by 4 bases and J by 6 bases, and 16 bases separated the two germline ends. The CDR3 runs to 15 residues. Here the CDR3 DNA reads TGTGCCAGCAGCCCCTTTCTCGAGGAGGATGAAAAACTGTTTTTT. Translation gives CASSPFLEEDEKLFF.

The chain combines TRBV21-1 with TRBJ1-2; TRBD1, the table's D call, was not compared with the DNA. TRBV21-1 is annotated as a pseudogene. This CDR3 is 14 amino acids long. This CDR3 is CASSPDRHNYGYTF. DNA for the CDR3: TGTGCCAGCAGCCCGGACAGACATAACTATGGCTACACCTTC.

The genes are TRBV7-2 and TRBJ2-1; 13 bases match TRBD2. Germline loops: CDR1 SGHTA, CDR2 FQGNSA. The V segment lost 2 bases and the J segment 4 bases; nucleotides outside the gene matches: 11. This CDR3 spans 19 amino acids. Here the CDR3 reads CASSLNPLGLAGVYNEQFF. CDR3 nucleotide sequence: TGTGCCAGCAGCTTAAATCCCCTAGGACTAGCGGGAGTGTACAATGAGCAGTTCTTC.

This chain joins TRBV19 and TRBJ2-3, with 7 bases aligning to TRBD1. CDR1 LNHDA and CDR2 SQIVND come from the germline V gene (reference sequence). This CDR3 is 17 amino acids long. Trimming at V came to 0 bases and at J to 0 bases, leaving 6 bases not matched to a gene. CDR3: CASSIEGRGSSTDTQYF. DNA for the CDR3: TGTGCCAGTAGTATAGAGGGCAGGGGGTCTAGCACAGATACGCAGTATTTT.

V usage is TRBV27 and J usage is TRBJ2-1; 12 nucleotides agree with TRBD2. The CDR3 has 19 amino acids. Germline trimming cut 1 base from V and 1 base from J; bases unmatched to any gene: 8. The V gene's germline CDR1 is MNHEY and CDR2 SMNVEV (reference sequence). CDR3 bases: TGTGCCAGCAGTTTATATGGACTAGCGGGATTGACTTCCTACAATGAGCAGTTCTTC. This codes for CASSLYGLAGLTSYNEQFF.

The J gene is TRBJ1-3, the V gene TRBV9, with D unclear. The germline CDR1 and CDR2 sequences are SGDLS and YYNGEE. With 4 bases removed from V and 0 bases from J, the gap between germline ends came to 11 bases. The CDR3 is 15 amino acids. In nucleotides, the CDR3 is TGTGCCAGCAGCACCACGGGGAGCTCTGGAAACACCATATATTTT. Amino acid sequence: CASSTTGSSGNTIYF.

The V call is TRBV11-1, the J call TRBJ1-3; 7 nucleotides agree with TRBD1. The CDR3 loop spans 14 amino acids. The germline V gene has CDR1 SGHAT and CDR2 FQDESV (reference sequence). Trimming cost V 8 bases and J 0 bases; bases outside gene matches: 4. CDR3 protein: CASQQGISGNTIYF. CDR3 nucleotide sequence: TGTGCCAGCCAACAGGGGATCTCTGGAAACACCATATATTTT.